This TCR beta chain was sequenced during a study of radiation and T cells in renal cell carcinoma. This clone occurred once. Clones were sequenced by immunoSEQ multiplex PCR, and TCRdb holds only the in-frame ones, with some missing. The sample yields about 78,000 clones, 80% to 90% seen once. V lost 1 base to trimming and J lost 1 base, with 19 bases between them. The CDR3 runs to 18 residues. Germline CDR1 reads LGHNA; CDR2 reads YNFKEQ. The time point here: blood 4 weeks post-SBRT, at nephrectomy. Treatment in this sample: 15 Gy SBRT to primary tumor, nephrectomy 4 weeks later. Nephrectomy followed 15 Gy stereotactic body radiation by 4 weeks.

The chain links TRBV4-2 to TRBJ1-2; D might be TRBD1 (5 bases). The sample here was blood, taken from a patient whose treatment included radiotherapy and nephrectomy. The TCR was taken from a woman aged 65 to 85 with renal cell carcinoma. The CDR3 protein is CASSQGPPGGEDNYGYTF. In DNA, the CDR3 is TGTGCCAGCAGCCAAGGACCCCCCGGGGGGGAAGATAACTATGGCTACACCTTC.